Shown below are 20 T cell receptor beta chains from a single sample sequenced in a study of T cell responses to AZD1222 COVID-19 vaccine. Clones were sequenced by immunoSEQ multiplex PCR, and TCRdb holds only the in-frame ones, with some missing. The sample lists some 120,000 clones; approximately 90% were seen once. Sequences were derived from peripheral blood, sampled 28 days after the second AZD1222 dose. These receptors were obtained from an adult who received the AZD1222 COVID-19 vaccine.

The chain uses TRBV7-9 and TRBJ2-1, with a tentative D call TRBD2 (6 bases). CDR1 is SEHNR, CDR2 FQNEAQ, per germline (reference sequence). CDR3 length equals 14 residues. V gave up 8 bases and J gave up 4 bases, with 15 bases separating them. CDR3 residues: CASPHTAGYNEQFF. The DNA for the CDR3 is TGTGCCAGCCCCCATACAGCGGGTTACAATGAGCAGTTCTTC.

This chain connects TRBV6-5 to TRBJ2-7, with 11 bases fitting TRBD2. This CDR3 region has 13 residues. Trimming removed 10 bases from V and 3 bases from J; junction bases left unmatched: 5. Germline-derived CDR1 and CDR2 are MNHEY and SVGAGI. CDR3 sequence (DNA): TGTGCCACTAGACTAGCGGGACACTACGAGCAGTACTTC. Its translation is CATRLAGHYEQYF.

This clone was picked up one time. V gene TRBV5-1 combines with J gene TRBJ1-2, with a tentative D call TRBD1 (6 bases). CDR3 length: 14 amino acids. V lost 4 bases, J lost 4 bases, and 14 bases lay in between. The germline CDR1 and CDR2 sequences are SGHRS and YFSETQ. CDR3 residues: CASSPVTGTYGYTF. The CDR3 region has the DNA TGCGCCAGCAGCCCGGTAACAGGGACCTATGGCTACACCTTC.

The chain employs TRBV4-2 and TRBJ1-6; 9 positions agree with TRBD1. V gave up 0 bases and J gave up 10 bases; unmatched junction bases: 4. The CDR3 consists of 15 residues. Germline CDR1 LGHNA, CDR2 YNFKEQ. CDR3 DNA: TGTGCCAGCAGCCAAGATGACAGGGGGGGATCACCCCTCCACTTT. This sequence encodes CASSQDDRGGSPLHF.

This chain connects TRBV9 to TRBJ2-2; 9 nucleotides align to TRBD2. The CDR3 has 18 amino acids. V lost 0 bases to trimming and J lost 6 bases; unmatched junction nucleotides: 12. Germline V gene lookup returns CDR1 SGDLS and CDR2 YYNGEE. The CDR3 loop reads CASSVVPRGGAGAGELFF. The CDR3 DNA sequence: TGTGCCAGCAGCGTAGTTCCTCGCGGGGGGGCCGGTGCCGGGGAGCTGTTTTTT.

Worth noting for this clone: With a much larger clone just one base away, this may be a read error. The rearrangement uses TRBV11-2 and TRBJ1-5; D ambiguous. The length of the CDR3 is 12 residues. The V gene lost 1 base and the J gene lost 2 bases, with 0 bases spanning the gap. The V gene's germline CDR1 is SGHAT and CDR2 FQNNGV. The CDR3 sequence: CASSLGNQPQHF. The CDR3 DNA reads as TGTGCCAGCAGCTTAGGCAATCAGCCCCAGCATTTT.

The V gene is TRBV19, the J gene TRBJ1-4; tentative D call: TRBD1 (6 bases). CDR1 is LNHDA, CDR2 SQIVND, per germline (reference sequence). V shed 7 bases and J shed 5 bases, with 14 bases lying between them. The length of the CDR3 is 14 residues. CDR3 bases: TGTGCCAGTACGTATCAGGGGCCGAATGAAAAACTGTTTTTT. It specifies CASTYQGPNEKLFF.

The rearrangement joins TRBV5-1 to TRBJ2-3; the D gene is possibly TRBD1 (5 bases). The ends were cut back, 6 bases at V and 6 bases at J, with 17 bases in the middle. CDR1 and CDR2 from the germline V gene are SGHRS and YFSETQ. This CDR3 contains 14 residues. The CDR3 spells CASKTATRVDTQYF. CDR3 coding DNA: TGCGCCAGCAAGACAGCGACTCGGGTGGATACGCAGTATTTT.

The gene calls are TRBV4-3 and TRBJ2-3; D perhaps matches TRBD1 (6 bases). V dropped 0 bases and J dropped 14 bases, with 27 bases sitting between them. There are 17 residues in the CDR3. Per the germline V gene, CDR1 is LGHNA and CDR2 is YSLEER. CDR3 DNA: TGCGCCAGCAGCCAAGATGGGTGGGGGCTAGCACTTAGCAATCCGTATTTT. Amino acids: CASSQDGWGLALSNPYF.

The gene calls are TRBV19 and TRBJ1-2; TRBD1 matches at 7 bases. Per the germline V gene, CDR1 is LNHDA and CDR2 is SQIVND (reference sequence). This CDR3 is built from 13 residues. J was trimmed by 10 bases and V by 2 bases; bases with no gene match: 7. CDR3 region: CASSILQGSDYTF. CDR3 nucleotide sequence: TGTGCCAGTAGTATATTACAGGGGTCTGACTACACCTTC.

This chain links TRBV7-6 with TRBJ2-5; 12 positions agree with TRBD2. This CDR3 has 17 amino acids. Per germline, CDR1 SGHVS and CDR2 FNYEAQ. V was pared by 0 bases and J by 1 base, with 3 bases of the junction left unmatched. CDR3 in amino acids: CASSLAGTSGFQETQYF. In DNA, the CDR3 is TGTGCCAGCAGCTTAGCCGGGACTAGCGGGTTCCAAGAGACCCAGTACTTC.

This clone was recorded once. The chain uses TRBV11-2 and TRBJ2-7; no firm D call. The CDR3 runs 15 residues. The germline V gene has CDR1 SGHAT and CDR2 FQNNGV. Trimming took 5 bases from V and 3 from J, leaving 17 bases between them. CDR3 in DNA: TGTGCCAGCAGCCCCGCGGCGAGCCTACGCTACGAGCAGTACTTC. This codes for CASSPAASLRYEQYF. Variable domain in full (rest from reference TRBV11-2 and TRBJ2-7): EAGVAQSPRYKIIEKRQSVAFWCNPISGHATLYWYQQILGQGPKLLIQFQNNGVVDDSQLPKDRFSAERLKGVDSTLKIQPAKLEDSAVYLCASSPAASLRYEQYFGPGTRLTVT.

The CDR3 DNA follows: TGTGCCAGCACAGAACAAGGGGAGACCCAGTACTTC. Translation gives CASTEQGETQYF. J is TRBJ2-5 and V is TRBV6-5; D gene uncertain. V was pared by 7 bases and J by 5 bases, with 11 bases between. Germline CDR1 MNHEY, CDR2 SVGAGI. The CDR3 is made up of 12 amino acids.

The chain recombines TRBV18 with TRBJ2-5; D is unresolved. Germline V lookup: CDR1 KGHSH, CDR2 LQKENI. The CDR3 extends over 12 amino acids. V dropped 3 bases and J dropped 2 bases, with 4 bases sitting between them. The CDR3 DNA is TGTGCCAGCTCACCGATGCAAGAGACCCAGTACTTC. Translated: CASSPMQETQYF.

CDR3 nucleotides: TGTGCCATCGGTATAGGAAACACCATATATTTT. Amino acids: CAIGIGNTIYF. The gene calls are TRBV10-3 and TRBJ1-3; no firm D call. Germline lookup yields CDR1 ENHRY and CDR2 SYGVKD. V dropped 8 bases and J dropped 4 bases, with 6 bases sitting between them. The CDR3 has 11 residues.

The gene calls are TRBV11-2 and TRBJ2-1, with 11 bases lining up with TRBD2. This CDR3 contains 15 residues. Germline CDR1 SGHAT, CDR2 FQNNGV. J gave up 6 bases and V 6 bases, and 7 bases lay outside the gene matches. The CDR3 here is CASSYLAGGGNEQFF. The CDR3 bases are TGTGCCAGCAGTTACCTAGCGGGGGGAGGCAATGAGCAGTTCTTC.

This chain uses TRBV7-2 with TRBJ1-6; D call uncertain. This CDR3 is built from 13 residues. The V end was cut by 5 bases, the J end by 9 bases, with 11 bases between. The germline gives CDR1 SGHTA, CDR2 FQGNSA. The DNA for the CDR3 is TGTGCCAGCAGCCCAGAATGGATTTCACCCCTCCACTTT. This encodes CASSPEWISPLHF.

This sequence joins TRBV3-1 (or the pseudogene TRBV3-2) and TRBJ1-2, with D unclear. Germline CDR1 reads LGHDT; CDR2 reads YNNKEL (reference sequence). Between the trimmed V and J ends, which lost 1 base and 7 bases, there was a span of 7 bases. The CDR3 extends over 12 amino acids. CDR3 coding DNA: TGTGCCAGCAGCCAAGTCGGCTCTGGCTACACCTTC. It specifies CASSQVGSGYTF.

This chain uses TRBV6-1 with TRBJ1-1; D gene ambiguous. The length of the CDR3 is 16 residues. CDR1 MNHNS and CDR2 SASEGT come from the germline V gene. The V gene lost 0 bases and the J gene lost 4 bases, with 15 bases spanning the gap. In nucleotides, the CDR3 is TGTGCCAGCAGTGAAGCGCAAGGAGGGTCAGGCACTGAAGCTTTCTTT. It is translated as CASSEAQGGSGTEAFF.

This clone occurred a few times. CDR3: CASSPGLAGVGGELFF. DNA of the CDR3: TGTGCCAGCTCACCAGGGCTAGCGGGAGTCGGCGGGGAGCTGTTTTTT. The chain has TRBV18 and TRBJ2-2, with 10 positions matching TRBD2. The CDR3 covers 16 residues. Germline CDR1 reads KGHSH; CDR2 reads LQKENI. The junction had 7 bases not matched to a gene; V was cut back by 2 bases and J by 7 bases. The full variable domain, its missing parts supplied by reference TRBV18 and TRBJ2-2, is NAGVMQNPRHLVRRRGQEARLRCSPMKGHSHVYWYRQLPEEGLKFMVYLQKENIIDESGMPKERFSAEFPKEGPSILRIQQVVRGDSAAYFCASSPGLAGVGGELFFGEGSRLTVL.